This TCR beta chain was recovered during a study of T cell responses to AZD1222 COVID-19 vaccine. This table comes from immunoSEQ multiplex PCR, and its TCRdb copy is limited to in-frame clones, with some not included. The data show around 120,000 clones, about 92% seen once. Study outcomes and limitations: Two AZD1222 administrations were followed by greater Spike-specific TCR breadth and depth. CD4 TCRs linked to vaccination spanned spike, dominating at 160-218 and 743-854. The reported proportion of spike-specific TCRs targeting unmutated variant regions was nearly half.

V was shortened by 0 bases and J by 4 bases, with 12 bases between the two germline ends. Germline CDR1 is LNHNV and CDR2 is YYDKDF (reference sequence). The CDR3 is 15 amino acids. A note on this clone: Its antigen is still unknown.

The specimen comprised peripheral blood, sampled 28 days after the second AZD1222 dose. V gene TRBV15 combines with J gene TRBJ2-5; a possible D gene is TRBD2 (5 bases). The sequence derives from an adult who received the AZD1222 COVID-19 vaccine. CDR3 protein: CATSREAGFSETQYF. In DNA, the CDR3 is TGTGCCACCAGCAGAGAGGCGGGCTTCTCAGAGACCCAGTACTTC.